One sample yielded the 28 T cell receptor beta chains listed below, sequenced in a study of T cells after yellow fever vaccination (dated by TCRdb to between 2019 and 2020). Receptor amplification or capture employed 5' RACE. Instrument on record: Illumina NovaSeq 6000. Using fastp at Q25 and MiXCR, TCRdb reprocessed the public reads and kept productive beta chains. For every CDR3 protein sequence, its rows merge into one entry that carries the most common genes and DNA. In all, the sample holds around 260,000 distinct CDR3 sequences, and 5.2% of those were seen once. The ten largest clones add up to roughly 3.3% of the sample. Interpreted using the paper, the treatment or condition label stands for: live attenuated yellow fever vaccine strain. Sequenced material: CD4+ T cells sorted from PBMCs, taken on the day of the yellow fever booster vaccination. The receptors shown here come from a man younger than 35 who received the YFV17D yellow fever vaccine.

This clonotype was counted at least ten times. A junction end diverges from the germline sequence, so it may reflect a read error. The V call is TRBV6-6, the J call TRBJ1-1, with D unclear. CDR3 length: 15 residues. In germline, CDR1 is MNHNY, CDR2 SVGAGI (reference sequence). Written as DNA, the CDR3 is TGTGCCAGCAGCCCTCCCTCGTACCGGAACGCTGAAGCTTTCTTT. This sequence encodes CASSPPSYRNAEAFF.

This clonotype was seen a few times. The rearrangement links TRBV4-1 to TRBJ1-4; possible D gene TRBD1, 5 bases. V was pared by 2 bases and J by 6 bases, with 13 bases between. The CDR3 loop spans 15 amino acids. Germline CDR1 and CDR2: MGHRA and YSYEKL. CDR3 DNA: TGCGCCAGCAGCCAACTAGGGACCCGGTATGAAAAACTGTTTTTT. Its protein product is CASSQLGTRYEKLFF.

This clonotype was counted many times. The chain combines TRBV20-1 with TRBJ1-1, with D perhaps TRBD1 (6 bases). V lost 3 bases and J lost 1, with 12 bases in between. CDR3 length: 14 residues. Germline V gives CDR1 DFQATT, CDR2 SNEGSKA (reference sequence). The chain's CDR3 is CSASKQGSNTEAFF. CDR3 bases: TGCAGTGCTAGTAAACAGGGATCGAACACTGAAGCTTTCTTT.

The chain uses TRBV7-9 and TRBJ2-5; no clear D gene. V was clipped by 3 bases and J by 5 bases, with 13 bases between them. The germline CDR1 and CDR2 sequences are SEHNR and FQNEAQ (reference sequence). CDR3 length: 14 residues. CDR3 nucleotide sequence: TGTGCCAGCAGCTTTCCGAGTAAGGCGGAGACCCAGTACTTC. Its translation is CASSFPSKAETQYF.

This clonotype was detected ten times or more. The rearrangement joins TRBV29-1 to TRBJ2-7, with a possible D match to TRBD1 (6 bases). The CDR3 has 11 amino acids. Trimming shortened V by 4 bases and J by 2 bases, and 6 bases separated the two germline ends. Germline CDR1 reads SQVTM; CDR2 reads ANQGSEA. CDR3 sequence (DNA): TGCAGCGTTGGGGACACCTACGAGCAGTACGTC. The encoded protein is CSVGDTYEQYV.

This clonotype has at least ten counts. The V call is TRBV4-1, the J call TRBJ2-5, with 7 bases matching TRBD2. J gave up 2 bases and V 4 bases, and 7 bases lay outside the gene matches. Germline lookup yields CDR1 MGHRA and CDR2 YSYEKL. CDR3 length: 15 residues. In nucleotides, the CDR3 is TGCGCCAGCAGCCGCGCCTGGCGGGGGCAAGAGACCCAGTACTTC. Its protein product is CASSRAWRGQETQYF.

This clonotype was found many times. The V and J genes are TRBV29-1 and TRBJ2-5, with D perhaps assigned TRBD1 or TRBD2 (5 bases each). The length of the CDR3 is 15 residues. Between the trimmed V and J ends, which lost 4 bases and 1 base, there was a span of 16 bases. Germline V gene sequence: CDR1 SQVTM, CDR2 ANQGSEA. The CDR3 region has the DNA TGCAGCGTTGCCCCGCAAACAGGACTCCAAGAGACCCAGTACTTC. Residues: CSVAPQTGLQETQYF.

This clonotype has only a few counts. The chain couples TRBV24-1 to TRBJ2-3, with D tentatively TRBD1 (6 bases). Looked up from germline, CDR1 is KGHDR and CDR2 is SFDVKD. The CDR3 has 12 amino acids. Deletions cut 10 bases from V and 2 bases from J, with 9 bases between. CDR3 loop: CATRDNTDTQYF. CDR3 sequence (DNA): TGTGCCACAAGGGACAACACAGATACGCAGTATTTT.

This clonotype has more than one count but fewer than ten. This chain connects TRBV25-1 to TRBJ2-6; TRBD1 matches at 9 bases. The germline CDR1 and CDR2 sequences are MGHDK and SYGVNS. This CDR3 has 18 amino acids. The V gene end was trimmed by 3 bases and the J gene end by 0 bases; junction bases not matched to a gene: 6. CDR3 sequence reads: CASSEWTGADSGANVLTF. CDR3 in DNA: TGTGCCAGCAGTGAGTGGACAGGGGCAGACTCTGGGGCCAACGTCCTGACTTTC.

This rearrangement joins TRBV6-6 to TRBJ2-7; D could derive from TRBD1 or TRBD2 (6 bases each). There are 15 residues in the CDR3. Germline V CDR1 and CDR2: MNHNY, SVGAGI (reference sequence). V was cut by 2 bases and J by 1 base, with 12 bases left in between. The CDR3 DNA reads TGTGCCAGCAGTTACGGGGGGCCCGAATCCTACGAGCAGTACTTC. It is translated as CASSYGGPESYEQYF.

This clonotype was seen a few times. The chain links TRBV20-1 to TRBJ1-5, with 12 positions matching TRBD1. Trimming removed 5 bases from V and 1 base from J; junction bases left unmatched: 6. The germline V gene has CDR1 DFQATT and CDR2 SNEGSKA (reference sequence). This CDR3 is built from 16 residues. Here the CDR3 DNA reads TGCAGTGCTTCACACGGGACAGGGGGCAGCAATCAGCCCCAGCATTTT. It codes for CSASHGTGGSNQPQHF.

This clonotype has just a few counts. This chain joins TRBV5-1 and TRBJ2-2, with TRBD2 matching 8 bases. The V gene's germline CDR1 is SGHRS and CDR2 YFSETQ. V gave up 1 base and J gave up 5 bases; unmatched junction bases: 10. CDR3 length: 17 amino acids. CDR3 in amino acids: CASSLRGGGPRTGELFF. CDR3 bases: TGCGCCAGCAGCTTGCGGGGCGGGGGGCCCAGGACCGGGGAGCTGTTTTTT.

The chain carries TRBV12-3 or TRBV12-4 and TRBJ1-2, with no clear D. V lost 6 bases to trimming and J lost 7 bases, with 15 bases between them. This CDR3 region has 13 residues. The CDR3 reads CASSTGPFGGYTF. The DNA for the CDR3 is TGTGCCAGCAGCACGGGCCCCTTCGGTGGCTACACCTTC.

This chain connects TRBV5-6 to TRBJ2-2, with 9 bases matching TRBD2. The CDR3 is made up of 16 amino acids. Trimming took 6 bases from V and 7 from J; bases not matched to a gene: 13. Germline lookup yields CDR1 SGHDT and CDR2 YYEEEE. Written as DNA, the CDR3 is TGTGCCAGCATCCGGAGAGCTAGCGGGGTCGTCGGGGAGCTGTTTTTT. It encodes CASIRRASGVVGELFF.

This clonotype appeared many times. The V and J genes are TRBV5-1 and TRBJ1-1; unclear D gene. The CDR3 contains 15 residues. Germline CDR1 and CDR2: SGHRS and YFSETQ. Between the trimmed V and J ends, which lost 0 bases and 0 bases, there was a span of 9 bases. CDR3 sequence (DNA): TGCGCCAGCAGCTTGGCAGCAGACATGAACACTGAAGCTTTCTTT. This translates into CASSLAADMNTEAFF. Full variable domain (remainder filled in from reference TRBV5-1 and TRBJ1-1): KAGVTQTPRYLIKTRGQQVTLSCSPISGHRSVSWYQQTPGQGLQFLFEYFSETQRNKGNFPGRFSGRQFSNSRSEMNVSTLELGDSALYLCASSLAADMNTEAFFGQGTRLTVV.

V is TRBV29-1 and J is TRBJ1-1; no reliable D call. Germline CDR1 is SQVTM and CDR2 is ANQGSEA. This CDR3 comprises 13 residues. The germline V and J ends were trimmed by 5 bases and 7 bases, with 17 bases remaining between them. CDR3 region: CSVLIPATHEAFF. CDR3 sequence (DNA): TGCAGCGTTTTGATCCCTGCGACCCATGAAGCTTTCTTT.

In its sample, this clonotype was seen many times. The J gene is TRBJ1-2, the V gene TRBV12-3 or TRBV12-4; the D is unclear. The CDR3 has 12 amino acids. The V end lost 2 bases, the J end lost 3 bases, and 4 bases lay between the germline ends. CDR3 sequence: CASSLSDYGYTF. The CDR3 DNA reads as TGTGCCAGCAGTTTATCGGACTATGGCTACACCTTC.

The V call is TRBV11-2, the J call TRBJ2-1, with D possibly matching TRBD1 (5 bases). V lost 1 base, J lost 9 bases, and 16 bases lay in between. The CDR3 spans 15 residues. CDR1 is SGHAT, CDR2 FQNNGV, per germline. The CDR3 is CASSLGRAGLSEQFF. CDR3 in DNA: TGTGCCAGCAGCTTAGGTCGGGCAGGGCTGAGTGAGCAGTTCTTC.

The chain combines TRBV4-3 with TRBJ2-2, with TRBD2 matching over 7 bases. Germline V gene sequence: CDR1 LGHNA, CDR2 YSLEER. The CDR3 is 16 amino acids. Germline trimming cut 3 bases from V and 8 bases from J; bases unmatched to any gene: 12. In nucleotides, the CDR3 is TGCGCCAGCAGCCACGCAGTGGCAGCGGGACTGGGGGAGCTGTTTTTT. This translates into CASSHAVAAGLGELFF.

This clonotype has more than one count but fewer than ten. The V and J genes are TRBV2 and TRBJ2-2; D is unclear. This CDR3 region has 14 residues. CDR1 and CDR2 (germline): SNHLY, FYNNEI. V gave up 7 bases and J gave up 3 bases, with 12 bases separating them. DNA of the CDR3: TGTGCCAGCATTTCTCGGACCTACACCGGGGAGCTGTTTTTT. Its translation: CASISRTYTGELFF.

The V and J genes are TRBV23-1 and TRBJ1-5; D perhaps matches TRBD1 (6 bases). TRBV23-1 is an ORF for which the function is uncertain. The CDR3 spans 15 residues. V was clipped by 6 bases and J by 1 base, with 13 bases between them. The CDR3 loop is CASSGGRMSNQPQHF. The CDR3 DNA reads TGCGCCAGCAGCGGGGGGCGGATGAGCAATCAGCCCCAGCATTTT.

This clonotype has more than one count but fewer than ten. The V and J genes are TRBV28 and TRBJ2-6; D possibly corresponds to TRBD2 (7 bases). The CDR3 extends over 18 amino acids. V dropped 6 bases and J dropped 0 bases, with 18 bases sitting between them. Germline V gives CDR1 MDHEN, CDR2 SYDVKM. The CDR3 region is CASRKGGTTHSGANVLTF. The DNA of the CDR3 is TGTGCCAGCAGGAAGGGAGGGACAACCCACTCTGGGGCCAACGTCCTGACTTTC.

This clonotype was observed a few times. The genes are TRBV7-2 and TRBJ2-1; D is uncertain. Per germline, CDR1 SGHTA and CDR2 FQGNSA. CDR3 size: 12 residues. Trimming cost V 5 bases and J 4 bases, with 6 bases left between them. CDR3 coding DNA: TGTGCCAGCAGCGGACGTTACAATGAGCAGTTCTTC. Translation gives CASSGRYNEQFF.

This rearrangement joins TRBV5-6 to TRBJ2-5, with a tentative D call TRBD1 (6 bases). This CDR3 contains 14 residues. Trimming left V 4 bases short and J 5 bases short, with 15 bases between. Germline lookup yields CDR1 SGHDT and CDR2 YYEEEE. The CDR3 coding sequence is TGTGCCAGCAGCCTGCAGGGGACATCCGAGACCCAGTACTTC. It codes for CASSLQGTSETQYF.

The chain combines TRBV2 with TRBJ2-3; D may be TRBD1 or TRBD2 (6 bases each). Germline V CDR1 and CDR2: SNHLY, FYNNEI. The CDR3 contains 14 residues. Trimming cost V 1 base and J 6 bases, with 11 bases left between them. CDR3 in DNA: TGTGCCAGCAGTGAAGAGGGGGGCAGGGATACGCAGTATTTT. Amino acids: CASSEEGGRDTQYF.

This clonotype was counted ten times or more. CDR3 nucleotides: TGTGCCAGCAGCCCCTACGGTAGTTATGAGCAGTTCTTC. Translation: CASSPYGSYEQFF. The chain has TRBV7-3 and TRBJ2-1, with D unclear. This CDR3 is built from 13 residues. The germline V and J ends were trimmed by 5 bases and 8 bases, with 13 bases remaining between them. CDR1 SGHTA and CDR2 FQGTGA come from the germline V gene.

This clonotype was picked up many times. The rearrangement joins TRBV7-8 to TRBJ1-6, with TRBD1 matching 8 bases. The CDR3 is 16 amino acids. The germline CDR1 and CDR2 sequences are SGHVS and FQNEAQ. The ends lost 3 bases at V and 8 bases at J; junction bases unmatched: 9. The CDR3 DNA is TGTGCCAGCAGCTTCAGACTGACAGGGGTCCATTCACCCCTCCACTTT. It is translated as CASSFRLTGVHSPLHF.

The chain uses TRBV20-1 and TRBJ2-1; D is unclear. The ends were cut back, 1 base at V and 0 bases at J, with 4 bases in the middle. Germline assignment: CDR1 DFQATT and CDR2 SNEGSKA (reference sequence). The CDR3 is 13 amino acids. Here the CDR3 reads CSARASSYNEQFF. In nucleotides, the CDR3 is TGCAGTGCTAGAGCCAGCTCCTACAATGAGCAGTTCTTC.